This T cell receptor beta chain was observed in a study of blood T cell repertoires in COVID-19. The study drew participants aged about 18 to 89 years from roughly 25 US areas. The CDR3 sequence is 13 residues long. CDR1 and CDR2 (germline): MNHEY, SVGAGI. The V end was cut by 6 bases, the J end by 10 bases, with 13 bases between. Libraries were prepared by immunoSEQ multiplex PCR; TCRdb keeps only in-frame clonotypes and omits some of them. The sample lists some 330,000 clones, roughly 90% occurring once. Sequencing was carried out using PBMCs or T cells enriched from blood (not recorded which). The chain links TRBV6-5 to TRBJ1-6; D gene ambiguous. The sequence came from a woman younger than 45 who had recovered from COVID-19. CDR3 nucleotide sequence: TGTGCCAGCAGGGCCCGCGGAGGGTCACCCCTCCACTTT. Encoded protein: CASRARGGSPLHF.